This TCR beta chain is from a study of T cell clonality in common variable immunodeficiency. The study, taken as a whole, reports: CVID patient heterogeneity limited repertoire-clinical complication correlations. Reportedly, TCR beta sequences from common variable immunodeficiency showed fewer deletions and N-nucleotide insertions. CVID subjects shared fewer TCRbeta clones than healthy controls did.

Control and CVID samples contributed equal amounts of genomic DNA. Data came from immunoSEQ multiplex PCR; TCRdb stores just in-frame clones and leaves some out. This repertoire holds under 65,000 clones, and none appear only once. This clone was observed at least ten times. Antigen unknown. The source is a person aged 18 to 69 in good health. Sample: peripheral blood mononuclear cells.

CDR3 region: CASSRQPTGTDTQYF. The covered CDR3 bases are TGCGCCAGCAGCCGACAACCGACAGGCACAGATACG. The chain is built from TRBV4-1 and TRBJ2-3; possibly TRBD1 for D (5 bases). The CDR3 goes on 3 residues after the read ends, and that part is filled in from the germline J gene. The CDR3 consists of 15 residues. The V end was cut by 4 bases, the J end by 1 base, with 12 bases between. Germline lookup yields CDR1 MGHRA and CDR2 YSYEKL.